What follows are 5 T cell receptor beta chains derived from one specimen sequenced in a study of cytomegalovirus exposure and HLA in healthy donors. The method was immunoSEQ multiplex PCR; TCRdb's version includes in-frame clones alone and lacks a portion of them. This sample has 65,000 to 80,000 clones, with less than 95% found just once. Sequences were obtained from PBMCs. These TCRs come from a woman aged 18-30 years in good health and CMV-seropositive.

The V and J genes are TRBV19 and TRBJ2-5; 9 bases line up with TRBD1. This CDR3 region has 13 residues. Germline CDR1 and CDR2: LNHDA and SQIVND (reference sequence). Trimming cost V 8 bases and J 5 bases; bases outside gene matches: 6. CDR3 region: CASRDRDLETQYF. CDR3 DNA sequence: TGTGCCAGTCGGGACAGGGATCTTGAGACCCAGTACTTC.

The chain recombines TRBV6-1 with TRBJ1-3, with 9 bases identical to TRBD1. The germline V gene has CDR1 MNHNS and CDR2 SASEGT. This CDR3 is 17 amino acids long. Trimming cost V 2 bases and J 4 bases; bases outside gene matches: 9. As DNA, the CDR3 is TGTGCCAGCAGTGAACGAATCCGACAGGGGGGAGGAAACACCATATATTTT. Translation: CASSERIRQGGGNTIYF.

CDR3 DNA sequence: TGTGCCAGCAGCCCGGGTGCTTTTCAGCCCCAGCATTTT. Encoded protein: CASSPGAFQPQHF. The chain uses TRBV5-6 and TRBJ1-5; no clear D. The germline V gene encodes CDR1 SGHDT and CDR2 YYEEEE. The CDR3 is 13 amino acids. V was pared by 4 bases and J by 6 bases, with 11 bases between.

This clone was counted a single time. V gene TRBV5-1 combines with J gene TRBJ2-2, with unresolved D. The CDR3 has 16 residues. Germline-derived CDR1 and CDR2 are SGHRS and YFSETQ. V shed 4 bases and J shed 2 bases, with 15 bases lying between them. CDR3 residues: CASSLRPAGNTGELFF. The CDR3 DNA reads TGCGCCAGCAGCCTCCGCCCGGCAGGAAACACCGGGGAGCTGTTTTTT.

V is TRBV30 and J is TRBJ2-3; D is possibly TRBD2 (5 bases). The length of the CDR3 is 15 residues. Germline V gene sequence: CDR1 GTSNPN, CDR2 SVGIG (reference sequence). V was cut by 4 bases and J by 4 bases, with 18 bases left in between. CDR3 protein: CAWTWTGSPPDTQYF. CDR3 bases: TGTGCCTGGACCTGGACTGGATCCCCACCAGATACGCAGTATTTT.